The 20 T cell receptor beta chains reported below all come from one sample, sequenced in a study of identical twins. TCRdb called the 5' RACE reads again in MiXCR, with one record for every CDR3 protein. The sample lists approximately 240,000 distinct CDR3 sequences; about 14% were seen once. The sequenced sample consisted of memory (CD45RO+) T cells sorted from blood. These receptors came from a woman aged 18-35 years in good health.

This chain links TRBV25-1 with TRBJ2-1; D might be TRBD2 (6 bases). Looked up from germline, CDR1 is MGHDK and CDR2 is SYGVNS. V was clipped by 2 bases and J by 3 bases, with 8 bases between them. The length of the CDR3 is 14 residues. In nucleotides, the CDR3 is TGTGCCAGCAGTGAAAGCGGGTACTACAATGAGCAGTTCTTC. Its translation: CASSESGYYNEQFF.

This clonotype appeared many times. This rearrangement joins TRBV20-1 to TRBJ1-4; TRBD1 matches 8 bases. The V segment lost 0 bases and the J segment 7 bases; nucleotides outside the gene matches: 10. The CDR3 is made up of 16 amino acids. In germline, CDR1 is DFQATT, CDR2 SNEGSKA (reference sequence). CDR3 bases: TGCAGTGCTAGAGAGGGGACAGGTTGGGGCGGTGAAAAACTGTTTTTT. Protein product: CSAREGTGWGGEKLFF.

The gene calls are TRBV5-1 and TRBJ2-1; weak D call: TRBD2 (5 bases). Germline lookup yields CDR1 SGHRS and CDR2 YFSETQ. CDR3 length: 13 residues. Trimming stripped 5 bases from V and 5 bases from J, with 11 bases between. CDR3 sequence reads: CASRAGPDNEQFF. The CDR3 DNA is TGCGCCAGCAGGGCGGGCCCCGACAATGAGCAGTTCTTC. Supplemented by reference TRBV5-1 and TRBJ2-1, the full variable domain reads KAGVTQTPRYLIKTRGQQVTLSCSPISGHRSVSWYQQTPGQGLQFLFEYFSETQRNKGNFPGRFSGRQFSNSRSEMNVSTLELGDSALYLCASRAGPDNEQFFGPGTRLTVL.

CDR3 amino acids: CASSARDRGNTQYF. As DNA, the CDR3 is TGCGCCAGCAGCGCCCGGGACAGGGGAAATACGCAGTATTTT. This chain links TRBV5-1 with TRBJ2-3; TRBD1 agrees at 10 bases. The junction had 6 bases not matched to a gene; V was cut back by 4 bases and J by 7 bases. The CDR3 covers 14 residues. CDR1 and CDR2 from the germline V gene are SGHRS and YFSETQ.

Only a few counts were recorded for this clonotype. The gene calls are TRBV7-9 and TRBJ2-7, with D perhaps matching TRBD1 or TRBD2 (5 bases each). CDR3 size: 16 residues. CDR1 SEHNR and CDR2 FQNEAQ come from the germline V gene (reference sequence). V dropped 5 bases and J dropped 2 bases, with 19 bases sitting between them. The CDR3 region has the DNA TGTGCCAGCAGCGACCTAAGGGACGGGAATGCCTACGAGCAGTACTTC. Its protein product is CASSDLRDGNAYEQYF.

This clonotype was detected only a few times. The chain recombines TRBV5-1 with TRBJ2-7; 7 bases map to TRBD2. The CDR3 is made up of 14 amino acids. Germline CDR1 SGHRS, CDR2 YFSETQ. Trimming cost V 6 bases and J 2 bases; bases outside gene matches: 8. Here the CDR3 DNA reads TGCGCCAGCAATACCGGGGACTATGCCTACGAGCAGTACTTC. Encoded protein: CASNTGDYAYEQYF.

This chain connects TRBV20-1 to TRBJ2-4; no clear D gene. Per germline, CDR1 DFQATT and CDR2 SNEGSKA (reference sequence). With 4 bases removed from V and 0 bases from J, the gap between germline ends came to 7 bases. The CDR3 is 13 residues long. This CDR3 reads CSATVPAKNIQYF. CDR3 in DNA: TGCAGTGCTACCGTACCAGCCAAAAACATTCAGTACTTC.

This clonotype occurred a few times. The CDR3 protein is CSARGGTGETQYF. The CDR3 bases are TGCAGTGCTAGAGGGGGGACGGGAGAGACCCAGTACTTC. The V and J genes are TRBV20-1 and TRBJ2-5; D tentatively reads TRBD1 or TRBD2 (5 bases each). This CDR3 comprises 13 residues. V gave up 1 base and J gave up 4 bases, with 10 bases separating them. Per the germline V gene, CDR1 is DFQATT and CDR2 is SNEGSKA (reference sequence).

This sequence joins TRBV20-1 and TRBJ2-1, with D perhaps TRBD1 (5 bases). This CDR3 is built from 17 residues. The V gene's germline CDR1 is DFQATT and CDR2 SNEGSKA (reference sequence). V shed 1 base and J shed 1 base, with 17 bases lying between them. CDR3 sequence reads: CSARGSNTRTSYNEQFF. The DNA of the CDR3 is TGCAGTGCTAGAGGCAGCAATACCCGGACATCCTACAATGAGCAGTTCTTC.

The table lists this clonotype with a few counts. The chain is built from TRBV20-1 and TRBJ2-1; D gene ambiguous. Germline CDR1 DFQATT, CDR2 SNEGSKA (reference sequence). Trimming stripped 4 bases from V and 0 bases from J, with 10 bases between. The CDR3 runs 14 residues. CDR3 bases: TGCAGTGCTACATCACATAGCTCCTACAATGAGCAGTTCTTC. This translates into CSATSHSSYNEQFF.

The rearrangement uses TRBV20-1 and TRBJ2-1; TRBD2 aligns across 12 bases. V dropped 5 bases and J dropped 0; count of bases not matched to a gene: 11. Per germline, CDR1 DFQATT and CDR2 SNEGSKA (reference sequence). The CDR3 is made up of 18 amino acids. CDR3 sequence (DNA): TGCAGTGCTTCCGGGACTAGCGGGTTGGGGAGCTCCTACAATGAGCAGTTCTTC. Protein sequence: CSASGTSGLGSSYNEQFF.

The CDR3 protein is CSARDVSGAHGELFF. The DNA for the CDR3 is TGCAGTGCTAGAGATGTGTCGGGGGCCCACGGGGAGCTGTTTTTT. This chain uses TRBV20-1 with TRBJ2-2, with D perhaps being TRBD1 or TRBD2 (6 bases each). The V end lost 0 bases, the J end lost 7 bases, and 15 bases lay between the germline ends. The CDR3 runs 15 residues. The germline V gene has CDR1 DFQATT and CDR2 SNEGSKA (reference sequence).

Only a few counts were recorded for this clonotype. The genes are TRBV5-1 and TRBJ2-5, with D unclear. V lost 0 bases and J 1 base, leaving 10 bases between the germline ends. CDR1 is SGHRS, CDR2 YFSETQ, per germline. The length of the CDR3 is 15 residues. As DNA, the CDR3 is TGCGCCAGCAGCTTGGGTTCCGGGCTCCAAGAGACCCAGTACTTC. This translates into CASSLGSGLQETQYF.

This clonotype was seen repeatedly, ten times or more. V usage is TRBV7-6 and J usage is TRBJ2-1; 8 bases line up with TRBD2. CDR1 SGHVS and CDR2 FNYEAQ come from the germline V gene. The CDR3 is 18 amino acids. Unmatched junction bases numbered 13, after V lost 2 bases and J lost 4 bases. This CDR3 reads CASSLFGSASGRYNEQFF. For the CDR3, the DNA is TGTGCCAGCAGCTTATTTGGGAGCGCTAGCGGGCGATACAATGAGCAGTTCTTC.

The chain carries TRBV4-3 and TRBJ2-2, with 7 bases fitting TRBD2. V dropped 0 bases and J dropped 2; count of bases not matched to a gene: 12. The germline CDR1 and CDR2 sequences are LGHNA and YSLEER. This CDR3 comprises 19 residues. CDR3 sequence reads: CASSQDPWAAGINTGELFF. The DNA for the CDR3 is TGCGCCAGCAGCCAAGACCCCTGGGCAGCGGGAATAAACACCGGGGAGCTGTTTTTT.

V gene TRBV12-3 or TRBV12-4 combines with J gene TRBJ2-1; TRBD2 matches 10 bases. The CDR3 loop spans 16 amino acids. The trim removed 3 bases at V and 4 bases at J, leaving 6 bases unmatched. CDR3 nucleotide sequence: TGTGCCAGCAGTTTTAGTGGACTAGCGGAGTACAATGAGCAGTTCTTC. As protein: CASSFSGLAEYNEQFF.

This clonotype was detected ten times or more. The V gene is TRBV12-3 or TRBV12-4, the J gene TRBJ2-5; D gene uncertain. This CDR3 has 11 amino acids. The ends were cut back, 5 bases at V and 3 bases at J, with 4 bases in the middle. The CDR3 reads CASSAEETQYF. CDR3 nucleotide sequence: TGTGCCAGCAGTGCCGAAGAGACCCAGTACTTC.

The rearrangement uses TRBV5-1 and TRBJ2-7; possible D gene TRBD2, 5 bases. Between the trimmed V and J ends, which lost 2 bases and 2 bases, there was a span of 17 bases. The CDR3 loop spans 16 amino acids. Germline lookup yields CDR1 SGHRS and CDR2 YFSETQ. CDR3 nucleotide sequence: TGCGCCAGCAGCTTTTTAGTTGGAGGAGCTCCCTACGAGCAGTACTTC. Protein: CASSFLVGGAPYEQYF. Full variable domain (rest looked up from reference TRBV5-1 and TRBJ2-7): KAGVTQTPRYLIKTRGQQVTLSCSPISGHRSVSWYQQTPGQGLQFLFEYFSETQRNKGNFPGRFSGRQFSNSRSEMNVSTLELGDSALYLCASSFLVGGAPYEQYFGPGTRLTVT.

V and J are TRBV20-1 and TRBJ1-1; tentatively, D is TRBD1 (6 bases). Trimming left V 5 bases short and J 1 base short, with 17 bases between. The CDR3 is made up of 15 amino acids. Germline CDR1 reads DFQATT; CDR2 reads SNEGSKA (reference sequence). The DNA for the CDR3 is TGCAGTGCTCCAGACCCCAGGGGTGGGAACACTGAAGCTTTCTTT. It yields the protein CSAPDPRGGNTEAFF.

In this sample, this clonotype turned up a few times. The CDR3 coding sequence is TGCGCCAGCAGGACGCTTGGGGCGGGAGTGGAGGAGACCCAGTACTTC. Residues: CASRTLGAGVEETQYF. This rearrangement joins TRBV5-1 to TRBJ2-5, with 7 bases identical to TRBD2. V lost 5 bases, J lost 5 bases, and 15 bases stayed unmatched. Looked up from germline, CDR1 is SGHRS and CDR2 is YFSETQ. This CDR3 is built from 16 residues.